A single T cell receptor (beta chain) is shown here with its context. V was shortened by 0 bases and J by 6 bases, with 13 bases between the two germline ends. The CDR3 totals 15 residues. The germline V gene has CDR1 SGHRS and CDR2 YFSETQ. Libraries were prepared by immunoSEQ multiplex PCR; TCRdb keeps only in-frame clonotypes and omits some of them. This sample carries approximately 110,000 clones, about three quarters of them seen once, and the ten largest clones take more than 0.8%. These data belong to a study of blood T cell repertoires in COVID-19. The chain recombines TRBV5-1 with TRBJ1-5; D call uncertain. This TCR was sampled from a human donor with acute or convalescent COVID-19. The donor label of this sample is uncertain. The sequencing sample was made of peripheral blood. CDR3 nucleotides: TGCGCCAGCAGCTTGGATTACGGGTATGGTCAGCCCCAGCATTTT. Translating gives CASSLDYGYGQPQHF.